Each of the 9 T cell receptor beta chains below was sequenced from the same sample in a study of T-cell memory formation after mild COVID-19 (dated by TCRdb to the early 2020s). Library preparation used 5' RACE. Sequencer: Illumina NovaSeq 6000. The public reads were quality trimmed at Q25 with fastp and then assembled into clones with MiXCR by TCRdb, keeping productive beta chains. Identical CDR3 proteins give one entry, which carries the most common genes and DNA. The sample table records some 190,000 distinct CDR3 sequences; about 18% of these occur just once. In total, the top ten clones hold roughly 2.4% of the sample. Sequenced sample: PBMCs or a T cell subset sorted from them (not recorded which). These receptors were obtained from an adult woman who had mild COVID-19 (a few samples of this study predate the infection). The sample titles of this study are shuffled in the database, so cell type and time point are left out; the donor was told from shared clones.

The rearrangement uses TRBV11-1 and TRBJ2-1, with D perhaps assigned TRBD1 or TRBD2 (6 bases each). The germline V gene has CDR1 SGHAT and CDR2 FQDESV (reference sequence). Trimming left V 1 base short and J 6 bases short, with 13 bases between. This CDR3 is built from 15 residues. The CDR3: CASSLGHGGFNEQFF. The CDR3, as DNA: TGTGCCAGCAGCTTAGGTCACGGGGGCTTCAATGAGCAGTTCTTC.

This clonotype was seen only a few times. The chain has TRBV3-1 and TRBJ2-7; D is unresolved. There are 11 residues in the CDR3. Germline CDR1 LGHDT, CDR2 YNNKEL (reference sequence). Trimming pared 2 bases from V and 3 bases from J, leaving 2 bases between. The CDR3 DNA reads TGTGCCAGCAGCCAATTCTACGAGCAGTACTTC. This encodes CASSQFYEQYF.

The V call is TRBV5-1, the J call TRBJ2-1, with TRBD2 matching over 10 bases. The CDR3 is 14 amino acids. Germline CDR1 SGHRS, CDR2 YFSETQ. With 4 bases clipped from V and 6 bases from J, the junction kept 4 bases outside the gene matches. The chain's CDR3 is CASSSGGASNEQFF. The CDR3 DNA follows: TGCGCCAGCAGCAGCGGGGGGGCCAGCAATGAGCAGTTCTTC.

The chain couples TRBV12-3 or TRBV12-4 to TRBJ1-2; D ambiguous. The CDR3 is 12 residues long. Trimming shortened V by 3 bases and J by 4 bases, and 6 bases separated the two germline ends. CDR3 residues: CASSLSIYGYTF. The CDR3 DNA reads as TGTGCCAGCAGTTTGAGTATCTATGGCTACACCTTC.

This clonotype was detected many times. The chain employs TRBV24-1 and TRBJ2-5; 8 bases are shared with TRBD1. Looked up from germline, CDR1 is KGHDR and CDR2 is SFDVKD. This CDR3 region has 16 residues. The V and J ends lost 4 bases and 0 bases, in that order; junction bases with no gene match: 6. CDR3 amino acids: CATSDPGTGHQETQYF. The CDR3 DNA follows: TGTGCCACCAGTGACCCAGGGACAGGACACCAAGAGACCCAGTACTTC.

This chain joins TRBV24-1 and TRBJ2-1; TRBD1 agrees at 8 bases. V shed 7 bases, J shed 10 bases, and the junction held 14 bases outside the gene matches. This CDR3 spans 15 amino acids. The germline CDR1 and CDR2 sequences are KGHDR and SFDVKD. This CDR3 reads CATSQVDQGAREQFF. The CDR3 DNA is TGTGCCACCAGCCAAGTCGACCAGGGGGCACGGGAGCAGTTCTTC.

This clonotype was picked up a small number of times. V usage is TRBV7-2 and J usage is TRBJ2-1; 9 bases agree with TRBD1. The CDR3 has 14 amino acids. Germline lookup yields CDR1 SGHTA and CDR2 FQGNSA. The V and J ends lost 6 bases and 8 bases, in that order; junction bases with no gene match: 8. The CDR3 bases are TGTGCCAGCAGAGCCGGGACAGGGTACCATGAGCAGTTCTTC. As protein: CASRAGTGYHEQFF.

This CDR3 is CASSADGGGYGYTF. The CDR3 nucleotides are TGTGCCAGCAGCGCCGACGGAGGGGGCTATGGCTACACCTTC. The chain links TRBV7-9 to TRBJ1-2; tentatively, D is TRBD1 (6 bases). Deletions cut 5 bases from V and 4 bases from J, with 14 bases between. The length of the CDR3 is 14 residues. Germline assignment: CDR1 SEHNR and CDR2 FQNEAQ (reference sequence).

The CDR3 nucleotides are TGTGCCAGTATCGCGCACCTTGGCCAGATCGCGAACACCGGGGAGCTGTTTTTT. Translating gives CASIAHLGQIANTGELFF. The rearrangement uses TRBV19 and TRBJ2-2; D remains ambiguous. The CDR3 runs 18 residues. V was cut by 7 bases and J by 0 bases, with 21 bases left in between. Germline assignment: CDR1 LNHDA and CDR2 SQIVND (reference sequence).